This T cell receptor (beta chain) derives from a study of blood T cell repertoires in COVID-19 (dated by TCRdb to 2020 to 2021). For the study in its entirety: Samples from collaborators originated in the United States, Italy and Spain and spanned both the acute and convalescent phases of COVID-19. Sample metadata almost always included a de-identified subject ID, COVID-19 status, age in years and sex. The repertoires were released in a freely available public database meant as a resource for research on the immune response to SARS-CoV-2. The material from the prospective study consisted of cDNA or gDNA derived from T cells, B-cell-depleted T cells, or PBMCs. The samples were drawn from two sources: the first 160 participants of the ongoing ImmuneRACE study, and 1,000 to 1,500 subjects contributed by 6 global collaborators. Subjects who had been exposed to COVID-19, were actively infected with it, or had recovered from it provided the deeply sampled blood TCRbeta repertoires that made up the dataset. Where HLA class I and class II types were available, the types were taken from metadata supplied by the sample provider, not from assay-based typing. Points the paper makes about the study in general: The quantity of clinical and demographic metadata differed by source and by participant and was supplied without curation.

TCRbeta CDR3 regions were amplified from genomic DNA by means of the immunoSEQ Assay, a bias-controlled multiplex PCR. The paper's data handling went like this. Within the assay, amplification of reference gene primers was used to estimate how many nucleated cells each sample contained. To quantify the absolute abundance of each unique TCRbeta CDR3 rearrangement, sequence reads were collapsed and filtered. Productive Simpson clonality was computed per sample as the square root of Simpson's diversity index over productive rearrangements. This immuneACCESS table, as held by TCRdb, lists in-frame sequences with V and J called but not all clones. Of the missing ones, under half trace to an unresolved V gene in checked studies; the others have no known cause. The V and J calls and clone size are taken from that table; D and trimming were inferred from the DNA. The sample table shows about 480,000 clones, and about 88% are seen once. The ten largest make up roughly 8% of the sample.

CDR3 length: 16 amino acids, cysteine to phenylalanine. Just CDR3 DNA is preserved here, 48 bases in frame from base 1. Reading the germline V gene gives CDR1 MNHNS and CDR2 SASEGT. V gives up 1 base and J gives up 4 bases, and the segment between their germline ends measures 16 bases. One collaborating source in Seattle enrolled patients while the patients were actively infected and followed the patients over time throughout the course of disease. Collaborating institutions collected whole blood in K2EDTA tubes following their own protocols. For TCRbeta analysis, collaborator samples were shipped as frozen whole blood, as isolated PBMCs, or as DNA extracted from either sample type. This clone is a singleton in its sample. This receptor's antigen is unknown. It has no much larger one-base neighbor in the sample; base qualities were not kept.

The rearranged segments are TRBV6-1 and TRBJ1-2, with a tentative D gene TRBD1 over 6 matching bases. The sequencing sample was made of peripheral blood. This sequence was found in a woman aged 45-65 years with COVID-19, enrolled during active disease. The CDR3 region reads CASSEVLADRRYGYTF. The DNA is TGTGCCAGCAGTGAAGTGTTAGCCGACAGGCGCTATGGCTACACCTTC.